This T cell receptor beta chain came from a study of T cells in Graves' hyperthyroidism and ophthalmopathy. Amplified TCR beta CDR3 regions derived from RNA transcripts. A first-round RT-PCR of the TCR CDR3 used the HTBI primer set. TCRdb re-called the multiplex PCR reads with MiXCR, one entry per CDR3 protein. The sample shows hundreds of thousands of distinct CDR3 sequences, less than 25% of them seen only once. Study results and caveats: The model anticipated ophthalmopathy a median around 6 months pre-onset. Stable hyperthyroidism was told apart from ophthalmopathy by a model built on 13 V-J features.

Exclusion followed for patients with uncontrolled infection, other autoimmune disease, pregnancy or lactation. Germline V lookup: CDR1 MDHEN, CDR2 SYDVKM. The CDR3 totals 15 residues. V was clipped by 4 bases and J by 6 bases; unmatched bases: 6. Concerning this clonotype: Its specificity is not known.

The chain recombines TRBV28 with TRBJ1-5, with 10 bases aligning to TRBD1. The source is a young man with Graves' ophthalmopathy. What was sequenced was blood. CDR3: CASSSGTGVLQPQHF. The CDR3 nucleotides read TGTGCCAGCAGTTCCGGGACAGGGGTGCTTCAGCCCCAGCATTTT.